The 25 T cell receptor beta chains below all came from one sample that was sequenced in a study of regulatory T cells in long-lasting Graves disease (dated by TCRdb to the early 2020s). Reading the label with the study, this specimen's time point is: newly diagnosed GD, antithyroid drugs for less than 3 months. For both TCR sequencing and RNA sequencing, RNA was extracted from PBMCs using TRIzol. The library was produced with multiplex PCR. The data were produced on an Illumina HiSeq 4000. To build TCR beta libraries, CDR3 regions were amplified by Arm-PCR using iRepertoire HTBI primers. The public reads were run again by TCRdb, first through fastp at Q25 and then through MiXCR, and only productive beta chains were kept. For every CDR3 protein sequence, its rows merge into one entry that carries the most common genes and DNA. Across this sample there are approximately 400,000 distinct CDR3 sequences, with 10% to 15% seen only once. The ten largest clones add up to approximately 17% of the sample.

These records were also assigned to another study, of T cells in Graves' hyperthyroidism and ophthalmopathy.

Specimen: peripheral blood mononuclear cells (PBMCs), collected at new diagnosis, from a patient treated with antithyroid drugs. Every receptor here comes from a woman aged 18 to 35 with Graves disease. Donor details come from another sample of the same person, matched by shared clones.

This clonotype was seen repeatedly, ten times or more. The V and J genes are TRBV6-2 or TRBV6-3 and TRBJ2-1; D call uncertain. The CDR3 sequence is 13 residues long. V was cut by 2 bases and J by 5 bases, with 7 bases left in between. Germline CDR1 reads MNHEY; CDR2 reads SVGEGT. The CDR3 is CASSYEPHNEQFF. CDR3 DNA sequence: TGTGCCAGCAGTTACGAGCCTCACAATGAGCAGTTCTTC.

This clonotype was seen at least ten times. The V call is TRBV28, the J call TRBJ2-1; 10 bases are a match to TRBD2. The J segment lost 9 bases and the V segment lost 5 bases, leaving 13 bases of the junction unmatched. Germline-derived CDR1 and CDR2 are MDHEN and SYDVKM. This CDR3 comprises 16 residues. Here the CDR3 DNA reads TGTGCCAGCAGTACCACTGGGACTAGCGTCCTGGGTGAGCAGTTCTTC. Its protein product is CASSTTGTSVLGEQFF.

DNA of the CDR3: TGTGCCAGCAGCTTCCACGTGAACACTGAAGCTTTCTTT. This translates into CASSFHVNTEAFF. The chain has TRBV5-6 and TRBJ1-1; no firm D call. Trimming pared 2 bases from V and 0 bases from J, leaving 5 bases between. This CDR3 is built from 13 residues. CDR1 and CDR2 (germline): SGHDT, YYEEEE.

The chain links TRBV28 to TRBJ2-7; the D gene is possibly TRBD1 (5 bases). CDR3 size: 16 residues. The V gene lost 5 bases and the J gene lost 2 bases, with 19 bases spanning the gap. Germline loops: CDR1 MDHEN, CDR2 SYDVKM. This CDR3 reads CASSPIVSSDTYEQYF. CDR3 nucleotides: TGTGCCAGCAGTCCTATCGTGTCATCGGACACCTACGAGCAGTACTTC.

Of note for this clonotype: This could be a read error, since a much larger clone is one nucleotide away. In DNA form, the CDR3 reads TGTGCCAGCAGTCTGCCGGACAGGACCGGGCGGGTTCCCCTCCACTTT. It encodes CASSLPDRTGRVPLHF. The chain employs TRBV28 and TRBJ1-6; 7 bases agree with TRBD1. The CDR3 covers 16 residues. Germline trimming cut 5 bases from V and 13 bases from J; bases unmatched to any gene: 17. Germline CDR1 reads MDHEN; CDR2 reads SYDVKM. Full variable domain (remainder filled in from reference TRBV28 and TRBJ1-6): DVKVTQSSRYLVKRTGEKVFLECVQDMDHENMFWYRQDPGLGLRLIYFSYDVKMKEKGDIPEGYSVSREKKERFSLILESASTNQTSMYLCASSLPDRTGRVPLHFGNGTRLTVT.

This clonotype has a handful of counts. The chain couples TRBV7-6 to TRBJ2-6, with 9 positions matching TRBD1. The ends lost 2 bases at V and 0 bases at J; junction bases unmatched: 11. Looked up from germline, CDR1 is SGHVS and CDR2 is FNYEAQ. This CDR3 spans 20 amino acids. As DNA, the CDR3 is TGTGCCAGCAGCTTATCGTTGCGGGACAGGGTCCCCTCTGGGGCCAACGTCCTGACTTTC. Translated, it gives CASSLSLRDRVPSGANVLTF.

Ten or more counts support this clonotype. The chain is built from TRBV5-8 and TRBJ1-5; D is undetermined. Germline values: CDR1 SGHTS, CDR2 YDEGEE. The V end lost 3 bases, the J end lost 5 bases, and 6 bases lay between the germline ends. The CDR3 length is 12 residues. The CDR3 bases are TGTGCCAGCAGCTCCCTTCATCAGCCCCAGCATTTT. Translation gives CASSSLHQPQHF.

A note on this clonotype: A read error likely explains this, since a far larger clone differs by one base. This chain connects TRBV6-5 to TRBJ2-5; either TRBD1 or TRBD2 may fit D (6 bases each). This CDR3 spans 15 amino acids. CDR1 is MNHEY, CDR2 SVGAGI, per germline. The CDR3 DNA follows: TGTGCCAGCAGCCACTCGTCCGGGGGCCAAGGGACCCAGTACTTC. Translating gives CASSHSSGGQGTQYF.

V and J are TRBV2 and TRBJ1-2; D call uncertain. The CDR3 contains 12 residues. CDR1 SNHLY and CDR2 FYNNEI come from the germline V gene. V dropped 8 bases and J dropped 3 bases, with 10 bases sitting between them. CDR3 protein: CASRVQDYGYTF. As DNA, the CDR3 is TGTGCCAGCCGAGTCCAGGACTATGGCTACACCTTC.

This clonotype was observed at least ten times. The J gene is TRBJ2-7, the V gene TRBV20-1, with TRBD2 identical over 11 bases. Germline-derived CDR1 and CDR2 are DFQATT and SNEGSKA (reference sequence). The ends lost 7 bases at V and 3 bases at J; junction bases unmatched: 5. The CDR3 is 13 amino acids. The CDR3 protein is CSGTGTSGYEQYF. The CDR3 nucleotides read TGCAGTGGGACCGGGACTAGCGGCTACGAGCAGTACTTC.

In the case of this clonotype: Only one base separates this from a far larger clonotype, so it likely reflects a read error. The chain couples TRBV2 to TRBJ2-7; tentatively, D is TRBD1 or TRBD2 (7 bases each). Germline CDR1 and CDR2: SNHLY and FYNNEI. The CDR3 runs 12 residues. Trimming took 4 bases from V and 7 from J, leaving 11 bases between them. The chain's CDR3 is CASSAGGGEQYF. The CDR3 nucleotides are TGTGCCAGCAGTGCAGGGGGAGGGGAGCAGTACTTC.

The V call is TRBV18, the J call TRBJ2-3, with no clear D. This CDR3 comprises 16 residues. In germline, CDR1 is KGHSH, CDR2 LQKENI. Trimming removed 2 bases from V and 0 bases from J, with 12 bases in between. CDR3 sequence (DNA): TGTGCCAGCTCACCATCTCTTACCTCTAGCACAGATACGCAGTATTTT. This gives the protein CASSPSLTSSTDTQYF.

This clonotype was observed many times. The chain is built from TRBV20-1 and TRBJ2-3; TRBD1 is a possible D gene (5 bases). The J call may be wrong; the DNA end is better matched by TRBJ1-1. This CDR3 spans 15 amino acids. The germline CDR1 and CDR2 sequences are DFQATT and SNEGSKA (reference sequence). The CDR3 region has the DNA TGCAGTGCTAGAGTCGGCAGGGAAGGAATTACTGAAGCTTTCTTT. Protein sequence: CSARVGREGITEAFF.

This clonotype was counted a few times. The genes are TRBV24-1 and TRBJ2-7, with D unclear. This CDR3 has 13 residues. CDR1 is KGHDR, CDR2 SFDVKD, per germline. V was pared by 3 bases and J by 0 bases, with 5 bases between. The CDR3 here is CATSDPISYEQYF. CDR3 bases: TGTGCCACCAGTGATCCGATCTCCTACGAGCAGTACTTC.

J is TRBJ2-3 and V is TRBV5-1; 8 bases agree with TRBD2. The V segment lost 3 bases and the J segment 3 bases; nucleotides outside the gene matches: 9. CDR3 size: 16 residues. CDR1 SGHRS and CDR2 YFSETQ come from the germline V gene. The CDR3 sequence: CASSYAGTRGTDTQYF. The DNA for the CDR3 is TGCGCCAGCAGCTACGCCGGGACTAGAGGGACAGATACGCAGTATTTT.

This clonotype was seen a few times. The rearrangement links TRBV6-5 to TRBJ2-1; 7 nucleotides agree with TRBD2. The CDR3 loop spans 16 amino acids. Germline CDR1 reads MNHEY; CDR2 reads SVGAGI. The ends lost 2 bases at V and 0 bases at J; junction bases unmatched: 4. The CDR3 spells CASSYTPGGSYNEQFF. CDR3 nucleotide sequence: TGTGCCAGCAGTTACACTCCGGGAGGCTCCTACAATGAGCAGTTCTTC.

This clonotype came up many times. The gene calls are TRBV6-1 and TRBJ1-5, with 10 bases aligning to TRBD1. Germline CDR1 and CDR2: MNHNS and SASEGT. The CDR3 extends over 15 amino acids. The ends lost 7 bases at V and 4 bases at J; junction bases unmatched: 7. CDR3 nucleotide sequence: TGTGCCAGCACCCGGGACAGGGGAGGAAATCAGCCCCAGCATTTT. Protein product: CASTRDRGGNQPQHF.

This clonotype showed up many times. The chain is built from TRBV6-1 and TRBJ1-2; a weak D match, TRBD1 (6 bases). Germline-derived CDR1 and CDR2 are MNHNS and SASEGT. Trimming pared 7 bases from V and 2 bases from J, leaving 17 bases between. This CDR3 has 15 residues. The CDR3 DNA follows: TGTGCCAGCACTCGACAGGTCTCTTCCAACTATGGCTACACCTTC. Amino acid sequence: CASTRQVSSNYGYTF.

This clonotype has a count of ten or more. This chain joins TRBV19 and TRBJ1-2, with 11 bases that match TRBD1. V shed 4 bases and J 7 bases; nucleotides not matched to a gene: 5. The CDR3 length is 14 residues. The germline gives CDR1 LNHDA, CDR2 SQIVND (reference sequence). The CDR3 region has the DNA TGTGCCAGTAGTACGGACAGGGGGCTGAGTGGCTACACCTTC. Translated, it gives CASSTDRGLSGYTF. The full variable domain, with the rest looked up from reference TRBV19 and TRBJ1-2, is DGGITQSPKYLFRKEGQNVTLSCEQNLNHDAMYWYRQDPGQGLRLIYYSQIVNDFQKGDIAEGYSVSREKKESFPLTVTSAQKNPTAFYLCASSTDRGLSGYTFGSGTRLTVV.

This clonotype came up a few times. The rearrangement links TRBV7-9 to TRBJ1-4; D uncertain. Per germline, CDR1 SEHNR and CDR2 FQNEAQ (reference sequence). Between the trimmed V and J ends, which lost 5 bases and 4 bases, there was a span of 11 bases. This CDR3 has 14 amino acids. The CDR3 is CASSPFMINEKLFF. The CDR3 DNA follows: TGTGCCAGCAGCCCTTTCATGATTAATGAAAAACTGTTTTTT.

This clonotype was picked up a small number of times. The chain uses TRBV20-1 and TRBJ2-2; 11 bases align to TRBD1. V gave up 1 base and J gave up 0 bases; unmatched junction bases: 1. This CDR3 contains 16 residues. Germline V gene data show CDR1 as DFQATT and CDR2 as SNEGSKA (reference sequence). This CDR3 reads CSARGGQGANTGELFF. CDR3 in DNA: TGCAGTGCTAGAGGGGGACAGGGGGCGAACACCGGGGAGCTGTTTTTT.

This chain joins TRBV6-1 and TRBJ2-2, with 7 bases identical to TRBD2. V lost 5 bases to trimming and J lost 6 bases; unmatched junction nucleotides: 15. The CDR3 loop spans 17 amino acids. Germline V gene data show CDR1 as MNHNS and CDR2 as SASEGT. CDR3 nucleotides: TGTGCCAGCAGTAAAGAGTGGGCGGGAGAGTCAGCCGGGGAGCTGTTTTTT. Its translation is CASSKEWAGESAGELFF.

This clonotype appeared a few times. The chain uses TRBV12-5 and TRBJ2-1; 11 bases fit TRBD2. Germline CDR1 is LGHNT and CDR2 is FRNRAP. The CDR3 sequence is 18 residues long. The V and J ends lost 0 bases and 2 bases, in that order; junction bases with no gene match: 6. CDR3 DNA sequence: TGTGCTAGTGGTTTGGTACGGACTAGCGGGCAACCCTACAATGAGCAGTTCTTC. This sequence encodes CASGLVRTSGQPYNEQFF.

This clonotype has just a few counts. The chain combines TRBV4-1 with TRBJ2-5; D might be TRBD2 (6 bases). The CDR3 extends over 15 amino acids. The V gene's germline CDR1 is MGHRA and CDR2 YSYEKL. V lost 4 bases and J lost 2, with 14 bases in between. The CDR3 DNA is TGCGCCAGCAGCCCGGGGAGGAGGGTACAAGAGACCCAGTACTTC. This translates into CASSPGRRVQETQYF.

As to this clonotype: A much larger clone differs from this one at a single base, so this may be a read error. The chain uses TRBV10-3 and TRBJ2-1; 14 positions agree with TRBD2. Near its end, the DNA agrees better with TRBJ2-5, so the J call may be wrong. This CDR3 spans 17 amino acids. Germline-derived CDR1 and CDR2 are ENHRY and SYGVKD. DNA for the CDR3: TGTGCCACCCTCTCAGGACTAGCGGGGGGACCCCAAGAGACCCAGTACTTC. Its translation: CATLSGLAGGPQETQYF.